Detailed here is one T cell receptor beta chain. Antigen unknown. The entry originates in a study of shared clonotypes between healthy human individuals. Study-level information: In total, the donors were a couple of women and a few men aged 18 to 49. Broader study findings: Non-shared clonotypes had lower generation probabilities than clonotypes shared by all four sorted-subset donors.

Looked up from germline, CDR1 is SGHRS and CDR2 is YFSETQ. V was trimmed by 1 base and J by 7 bases, leaving 8 bases between them. The CDR3 runs to 12 residues. The assay was immunoSEQ multiplex PCR, and TCRdb's table has in-frame clones only and misses some. The top ten hold around 0.13% of the sample, which has 2 million to 2.5 million clones, approximately 96% seen once. The chain joins TRBV5-1 to TRBJ1-2, with TRBD1 as a possible D gene (5 bases). The TCR was taken from a man aged 18 to 35 in good health. The sequenced sample was naive CD4+ T cells sorted from blood. Subset defined: CD45RA+ positively selected. The CDR3 loop is CASSLNQGGYTF. CDR3 DNA sequence: TGCGCCAGCAGCTTGAATCAGGGTGGCTACACCTTC.